This TCR beta chain was found in a study of blood T cell repertoires in COVID-19. In germline, CDR1 is LGHDT, CDR2 YNNKEL (reference sequence). The CDR3 sequence is 16 residues long. V was shortened by 2 bases and J by 2 bases, with 13 bases between the two germline ends. Original processing notes: Scientists estimated how many nucleated cells there were by amplifying reference gene primers. This table comes from immunoSEQ multiplex PCR, and its TCRdb copy is limited to in-frame clones, with some not included. V and J calls and clone size are copied from that table; D and trimming were computed from the DNA. The sample lists approximately 170,000 clones; about 83% were seen once.

The source material was peripheral blood. The chain combines TRBV3-1 (or the pseudogene TRBV3-2) with TRBJ1-3; possibly TRBD1 for D (6 bases). The receptor's source is a man aged 65 to 85 who had recovered from COVID-19. The CDR3 DNA follows: TGTGCCAGCAGCCAAAGGACAGAAAGGCCTGGAAACACCATATATTTT. This encodes CASSQRTERPGNTIYF.